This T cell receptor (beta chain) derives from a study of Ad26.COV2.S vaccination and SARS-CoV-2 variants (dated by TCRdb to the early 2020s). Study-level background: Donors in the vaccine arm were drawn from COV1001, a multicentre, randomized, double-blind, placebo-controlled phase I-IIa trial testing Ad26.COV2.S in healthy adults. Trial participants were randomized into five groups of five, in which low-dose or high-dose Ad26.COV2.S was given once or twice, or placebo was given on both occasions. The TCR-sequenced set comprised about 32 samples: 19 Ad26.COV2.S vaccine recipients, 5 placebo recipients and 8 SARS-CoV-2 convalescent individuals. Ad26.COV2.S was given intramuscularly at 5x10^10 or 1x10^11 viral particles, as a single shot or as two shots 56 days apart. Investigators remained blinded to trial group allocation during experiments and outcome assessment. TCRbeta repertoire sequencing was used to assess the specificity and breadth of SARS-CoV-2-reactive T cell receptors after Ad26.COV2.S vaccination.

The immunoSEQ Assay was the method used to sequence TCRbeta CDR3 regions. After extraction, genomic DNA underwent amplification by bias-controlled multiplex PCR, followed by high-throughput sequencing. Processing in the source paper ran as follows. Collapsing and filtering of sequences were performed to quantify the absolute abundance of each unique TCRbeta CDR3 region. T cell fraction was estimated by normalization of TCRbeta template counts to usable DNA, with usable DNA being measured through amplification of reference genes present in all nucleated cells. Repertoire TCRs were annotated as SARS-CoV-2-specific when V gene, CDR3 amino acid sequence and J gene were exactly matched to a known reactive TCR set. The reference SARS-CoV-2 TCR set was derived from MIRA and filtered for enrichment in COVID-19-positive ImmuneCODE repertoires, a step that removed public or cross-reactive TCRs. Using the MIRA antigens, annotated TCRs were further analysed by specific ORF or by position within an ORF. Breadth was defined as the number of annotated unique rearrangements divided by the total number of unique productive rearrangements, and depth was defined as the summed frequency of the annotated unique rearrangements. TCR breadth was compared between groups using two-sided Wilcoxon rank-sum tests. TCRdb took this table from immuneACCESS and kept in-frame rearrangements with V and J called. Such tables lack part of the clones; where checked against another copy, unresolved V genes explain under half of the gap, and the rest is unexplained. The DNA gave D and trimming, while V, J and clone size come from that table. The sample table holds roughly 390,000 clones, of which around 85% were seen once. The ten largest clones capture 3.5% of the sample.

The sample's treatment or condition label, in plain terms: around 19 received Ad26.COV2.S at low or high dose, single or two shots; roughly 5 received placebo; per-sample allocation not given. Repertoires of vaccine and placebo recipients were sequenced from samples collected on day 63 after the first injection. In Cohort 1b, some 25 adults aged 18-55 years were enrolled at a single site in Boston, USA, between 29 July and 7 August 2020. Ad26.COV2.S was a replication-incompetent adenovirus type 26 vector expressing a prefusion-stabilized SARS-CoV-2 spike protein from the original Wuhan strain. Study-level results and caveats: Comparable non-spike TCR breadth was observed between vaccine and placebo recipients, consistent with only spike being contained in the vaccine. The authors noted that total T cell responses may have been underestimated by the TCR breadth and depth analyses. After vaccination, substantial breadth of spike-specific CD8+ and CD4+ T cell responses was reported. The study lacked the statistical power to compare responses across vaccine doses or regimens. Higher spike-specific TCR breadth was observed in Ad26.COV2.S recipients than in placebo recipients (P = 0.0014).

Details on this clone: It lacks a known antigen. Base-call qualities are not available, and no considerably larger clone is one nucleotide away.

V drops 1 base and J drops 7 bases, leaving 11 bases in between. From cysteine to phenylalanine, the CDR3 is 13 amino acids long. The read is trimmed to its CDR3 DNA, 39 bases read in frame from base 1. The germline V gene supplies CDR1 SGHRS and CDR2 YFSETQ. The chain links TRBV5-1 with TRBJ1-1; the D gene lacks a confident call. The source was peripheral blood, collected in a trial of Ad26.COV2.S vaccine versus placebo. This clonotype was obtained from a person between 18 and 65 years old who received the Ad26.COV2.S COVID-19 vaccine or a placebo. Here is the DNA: TGCGCCAGCAGCTTGCACACTGGGTATGAAGCTTTCTTT. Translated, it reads CASSLHTGYEAFF.